This entry describes one T cell receptor (beta chain). Its specific antigen is unknown. The sample holds no much larger clone one base away, and base qualities are not on file. From a lookup of the germline V gene, CDR1 and CDR2 are KGHDR and SFDVKD. A distance of 18 bases separates the germline ends of V and J, which lose 0 bases and 10 bases respectively. Spanning cysteine to phenylalanine, the CDR3 consists of 16 amino acids. CDR3 DNA is the only sequence kept; it has 48 bases, read in frame from the first base. PBMCs were isolated by Ficoll-Paque density gradient centrifugation. This sample stems from a study of T-cell memory formation after mild COVID-19 (TCRdb year 2021). The study in broad terms: TCR sequence clusters from the two donors were found to be largely donor specific. In a couple of donors, T-cell clones that expanded and contracted after mild COVID-19 were tracked by sequencing TCRalpha and TCRbeta repertoires over time. Two young, previously healthy adult volunteers made up the cohort, one male and one female.

TCRdb records Illumina NovaSeq 6000 as the sequencer. TCRalpha and TCRbeta cDNA libraries were built by 5'RACE with constant-segment primers, adding sample barcodes and unique molecular identifiers. RNA was extracted from every sample with Trizol reagent. Amplification of the libraries took two PCR steps, and the second step added a second sample barcode plus Illumina TruSeq adapters. Libraries were sequenced on an Illumina NovaSeq with 2 x 150 bp paired-end reads. Concerning the study's data processing: With migec v1.2.7, reads were demultiplexed and then collapsed into UMI-guided consensus sequences. Using mixcr v2.1.11, UMI consensuses were aligned to TRA and TRB V and J templates and then assembled into clonotypes. A clonotype was counted as expanded or contracted only if both edgeR and NoisET called the change significant, with noise models trained on biological replicates. edgeR calls used a false discovery rate-adjusted p below 0.01 and a log2 fold-change threshold of 1. As an exploratory analysis of dynamics, max-normalized trajectories of the 1000 most abundant clonotypes were examined by PCA with hierarchical clustering. The CD4 or CD8 phenotype of responding clones was assigned using the separately sequenced CD4+ and CD8+ repertoires. TCRdb reprocessed the public reads (quality trimming at Q25 with fastp, clone calling with MiXCR) and kept in-frame beta chains. When rows share a CDR3 protein, they turn into one entry using the most common DNA and genes. What appears here as the V and J calls and clone size reflects TCRdb's work, not the paper's. For this sample there are roughly 280,000 distinct CDR3 sequences; 8.2% appear just once. The top ten clones comprise approximately 23% of the sample.

What the research found in general, with its limitations: Contracting CD4+ clones were located mainly in the CM and EM memory subsets, whereas CD8+ clones were found to be enriched in EMRA. Balanced CD4/CD8 phenotypes were observed for clones contracting from day 15 to 85, whereas a bias towards CD4+ was observed for a second wave of clones expanding from day 15 to 37. The study included only two mild cases, and larger cohorts that include severe cases with pre-infection samples were judged to be necessary. SARS-CoV-2 specificity of the second-wave clones peaking on day 37 was not confirmed. Some responding clones were detected in pre-infection memory, which suggested that pre-existing cross-reactive memory T cells had joined the SARS-CoV-2 response.

The specimen was PBMCs or a T cell subset sorted from them (not recorded which). The TCR originated in a man between 18 and 35 years old who had mild COVID-19 (a few samples of this study predate the infection). The sample titles of this study are shuffled in the database, so cell type and time point are left out; the donor was told from shared clones. The chain is assembled from TRBV24-1 and TRBJ2-1; tentative D gene TRBD1, with 7 bases matching. The nucleotide sequence is given as TGTGCCACCAGTGATTTGGGGGTAGGGGGCCGGGGGGAGCAGTTCTTC. This codes for CATSDLGVGGRGEQFF.